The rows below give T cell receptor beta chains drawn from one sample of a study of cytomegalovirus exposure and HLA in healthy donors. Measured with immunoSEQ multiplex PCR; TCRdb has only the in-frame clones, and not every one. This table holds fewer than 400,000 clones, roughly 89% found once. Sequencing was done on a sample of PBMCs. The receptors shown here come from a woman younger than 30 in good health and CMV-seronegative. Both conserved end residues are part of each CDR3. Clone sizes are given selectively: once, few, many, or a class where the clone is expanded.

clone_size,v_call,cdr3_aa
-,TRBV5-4,CASFGTSGSGDTQYF
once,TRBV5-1,CASSLGTGVQPQHF
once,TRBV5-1,CASSLGSGHQETQYF
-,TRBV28,CASSPSSGRRPAGELFF
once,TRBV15,CATSTRRGSSYEQYF
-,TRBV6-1,CASGQSSYEQYF
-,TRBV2,CASRRGQAQETQYF
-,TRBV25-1,CASSWTSGRRYEQYF
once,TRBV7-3,CASSPGLAGETQYF
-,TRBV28,CASSSGDHRGYTF
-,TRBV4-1,CASSQEWSSYEQYF